This T cell receptor beta chain stems from a study of T-cell reconstitution after alpha-beta-depleted transplantation in children (dated by TCRdb to 2016 to 2017). In terms of the full investigation: Using TCR repertoire profiling, the study followed T-cell immune reconstitution in a quantitative way in children after TCRalphabeta/CD19-depleted allogeneic hematopoietic cell transplantation. What the work shows at the level of the full study, not this receptor alone: About two months after transplant, the apparently early recovery of alphabetaT-cell counts reportedly depended on just several hundred clones that had expanded rapidly and came from non-depleted graft cells. In some patients, the high TCRbeta diversity seen at day 60 was put down to recipient T cells and intrathymic progenitors that had survived conditioning. Over the following months the frequencies of hyperexpanded clones went down, and after one year T-cell counts and TCRbeta diversity were mostly credited to newly produced T cells.

Remarks on this clonotype: No cognate antigen has been identified for it. One base away there is no much larger clone; base qualities are not given.

Taken with the paper, the label for treatment or condition translates to: allogeneic hematopoietic cell transplantation with graft depleted of TCRalphabeta T cells and CD19 B cells. Transplant recipients were children who received TCRalphabeta/CD19-depleted allogeneic hematopoietic cell grafts. Here V drops 4 bases and J drops 2 bases, and the junction holds 6 bases not matched to any gene. CDR1 and CDR2 (MGHDK, SYGVNS) derive from the germline V gene. Inclusive of the bounding cysteine and phenylalanine, the CDR3 is 17 residues long. Only the CDR3 region is kept as DNA, spanning 51 bases read in frame from base 1. Libraries were prepared through PCR. Sequencing was carried out with an Illumina HiSeq 2500. To normalize quantification of the TCRbeta repertoire, the TCR libraries were built with molecular barcoding that relied on unique molecular identifiers. TCRdb ran its own pipeline on the public reads, namely fastp trimming at Q25 and MiXCR clone calling, and kept in-frame beta chains. Each CDR3 protein gets just one entry, which takes the most common genes and DNA from the rows behind it. For this sample there are approximately 220,000 distinct CDR3 sequences; approximately 17% appear just once. Jointly, the top ten make up around 45% of the sample.

The sequence was obtained from a male patient between 2 and 15 years old who had a stem cell transplant for acute lymphoblastic leukemia, so the T cells may come from the graft donor. Sequenced here: PBMCs, mostly from graft donor cells, sampled 360 days after TCRalphabeta/CD19-depleted stem cell transplant. The receptor chain draws on TRBV25-1 and TRBJ2-7; TRBD2 lines up with 15 middle nucleotides. The CDR3 reads as follows: CASSGGLAGGLTYEQYF. DNA sequence: TGTGCCAGCAGTGGGGGACTAGCGGGGGGACTTACCTACGAGCAGTACTTC.